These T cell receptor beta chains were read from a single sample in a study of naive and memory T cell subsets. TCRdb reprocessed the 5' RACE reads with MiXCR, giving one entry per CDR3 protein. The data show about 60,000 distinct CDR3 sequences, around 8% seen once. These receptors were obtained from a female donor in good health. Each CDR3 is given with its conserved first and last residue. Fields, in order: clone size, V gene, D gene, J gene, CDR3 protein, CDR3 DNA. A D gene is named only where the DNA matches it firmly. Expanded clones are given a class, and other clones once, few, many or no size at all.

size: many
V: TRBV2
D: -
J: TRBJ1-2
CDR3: CASRRPNYGYTF
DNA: TGTGCCAGCAGGAGGCCTAACTATGGCTACACCTTC

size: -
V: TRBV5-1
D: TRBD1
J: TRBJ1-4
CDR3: CASSLVRTGAFREKLFF
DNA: TGCGCCAGCAGCTTGGTTAGGACAGGGGCCTTCAGAGAAAAACTGTTTTTT

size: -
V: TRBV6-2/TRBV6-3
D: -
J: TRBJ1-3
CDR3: CASNELGDGLSGNTIYF
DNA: TGTGCCAGCAACGAACTAGGAGACGGGCTCTCTGGAAACACCATATATTTT

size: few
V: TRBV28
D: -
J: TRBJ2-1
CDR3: CASSTPDSASSYNEQFF
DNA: TGTGCCAGCAGTACACCGGACAGTGCCAGCTCCTACAATGAGCAGTTCTTC

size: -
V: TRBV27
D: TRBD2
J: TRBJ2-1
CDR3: CASSLLAVSYNEQFF
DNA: TGTGCCAGCAGCCTACTAGCGGTCTCCTACAATGAGCAGTTCTTC

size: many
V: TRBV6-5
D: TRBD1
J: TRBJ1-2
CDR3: CASSYSMTGGYGYTF
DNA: TGTGCCAGCAGTTACTCTATGACAGGGGGTTATGGCTACACCTTC

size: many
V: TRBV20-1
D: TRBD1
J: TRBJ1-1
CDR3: CSATDRGVNTEAFF
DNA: TGCAGTGCTACCGACAGGGGGGTGAACACTGAAGCTTTCTTT

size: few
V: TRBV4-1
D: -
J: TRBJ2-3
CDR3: CASSHPIVADTQYF
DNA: TGCGCCAGCAGCCACCCGATAGTGGCAGATACGCAGTATTTT

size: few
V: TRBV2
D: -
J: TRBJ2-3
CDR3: CASIGWGSTDTQYF
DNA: TGTGCCAGCATAGGCTGGGGAAGCACAGATACGCAGTATTTT

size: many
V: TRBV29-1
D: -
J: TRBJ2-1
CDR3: CSVEEANEQFF
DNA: TGCAGCGTTGAGGAAGCGAATGAGCAGTTCTTC

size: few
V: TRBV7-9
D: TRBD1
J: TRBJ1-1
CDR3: CASSHTGDTEAFF
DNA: TGTGCCAGCAGCCACACAGGGGACACTGAAGCTTTCTTT

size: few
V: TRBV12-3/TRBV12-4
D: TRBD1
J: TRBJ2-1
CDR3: CASSIFPGQGKNEQFF
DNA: TGTGCCAGCAGTATCTTTCCGGGACAGGGGAAGAATGAGCAGTTCTTC

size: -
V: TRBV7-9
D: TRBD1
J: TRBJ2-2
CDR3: CASSRSGTVNTGELFF
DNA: TGTGCCAGCAGCAGATCCGGGACAGTAAACACCGGGGAGCTGTTTTTT

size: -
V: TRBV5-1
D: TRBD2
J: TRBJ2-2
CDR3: CASSQIRTSGTSGYKNTGELFF
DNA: TGCGCCAGCAGCCAAATCCGAACATCCGGGACTAGCGGGTATAAAAACACCGGGGAGCTGTTTTTT

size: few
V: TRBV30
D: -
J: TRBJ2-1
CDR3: CAWRRYRSNYNEQFF
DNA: TGTGCCTGGAGAAGGTACAGGTCAAATTACAATGAGCAGTTCTTC

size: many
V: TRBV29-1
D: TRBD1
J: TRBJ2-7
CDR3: CSVHRGDEQYF
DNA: TGCAGCGTCCACAGGGGAGACGAGCAGTACTTC

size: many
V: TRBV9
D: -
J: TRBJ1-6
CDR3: CASRPTGTEYNSPLHF
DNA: TGTGCCAGCAGACCCACCGGGACGGAGTATAATTCACCCCTCCACTTT

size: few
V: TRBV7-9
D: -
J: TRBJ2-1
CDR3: CASSLALRDRVEQFF
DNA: TGTGCCAGCAGCTTAGCCTTAAGGGATCGGGTTGAGCAGTTCTTC

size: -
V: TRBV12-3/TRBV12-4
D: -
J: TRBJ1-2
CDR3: CASSLRGYTF
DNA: TGTGCCAGCAGTTTAAGGGGCTACACCTTC

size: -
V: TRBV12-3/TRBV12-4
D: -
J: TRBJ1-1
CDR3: CASRAELENTEAFF
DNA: TGTGCCAGCAGGGCCGAACTGGAGAACACTGAAGCTTTCTTT

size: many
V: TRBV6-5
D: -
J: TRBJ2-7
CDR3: CASSRTASSYEQYF
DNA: TGTGCCAGCAGTCGGACAGCCAGCTCCTACGAGCAGTACTTC

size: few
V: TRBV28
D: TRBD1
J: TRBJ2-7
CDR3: CASSSPPQGVEQYF
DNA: TGTGCCAGCAGTTCTCCCCCCCAGGGGGTTGAGCAGTACTTC

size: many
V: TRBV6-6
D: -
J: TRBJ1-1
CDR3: CASSYTGADAFF
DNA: TGTGCCAGCAGTTACACGGGAGCGGACGCTTTCTTT

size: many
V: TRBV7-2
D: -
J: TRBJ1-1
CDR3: CASSGTLAEAFF
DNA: TGTGCCAGCAGCGGTACCTTGGCCGAAGCTTTCTTT

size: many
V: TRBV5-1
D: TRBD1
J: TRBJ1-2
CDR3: CASSPDRATNYGYTF
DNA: TGCGCCAGCAGCCCAGACAGGGCGACTAACTATGGCTACACCTTC

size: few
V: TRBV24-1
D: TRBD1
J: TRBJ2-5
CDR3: CATSDPRDSQETQYF
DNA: TGTGCCACCAGTGACCCCCGGGACAGCCAAGAGACCCAGTACTTC

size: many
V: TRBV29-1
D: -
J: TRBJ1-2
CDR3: CSVEEWGAGGYTF
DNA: TGCAGCGTTGAAGAATGGGGGGCGGGAGGCTACACCTTC

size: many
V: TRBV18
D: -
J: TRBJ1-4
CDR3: CASSHLPGTGINEKLFF
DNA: TGTGCCAGCTCACACCTGCCCGGGACCGGAATTAATGAAAAACTGTTTTTT

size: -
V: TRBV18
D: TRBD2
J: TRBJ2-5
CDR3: CASSYGLAGGPGGETQYF
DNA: TGTGCCAGCTCATACGGACTAGCGGGAGGGCCTGGAGGAGAGACCCAGTACTTC

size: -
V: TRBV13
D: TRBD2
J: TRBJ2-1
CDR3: CASSSTSGVDEQFF
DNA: TGTGCCAGCAGCTCGACTAGCGGGGTTGATGAGCAGTTCTTC